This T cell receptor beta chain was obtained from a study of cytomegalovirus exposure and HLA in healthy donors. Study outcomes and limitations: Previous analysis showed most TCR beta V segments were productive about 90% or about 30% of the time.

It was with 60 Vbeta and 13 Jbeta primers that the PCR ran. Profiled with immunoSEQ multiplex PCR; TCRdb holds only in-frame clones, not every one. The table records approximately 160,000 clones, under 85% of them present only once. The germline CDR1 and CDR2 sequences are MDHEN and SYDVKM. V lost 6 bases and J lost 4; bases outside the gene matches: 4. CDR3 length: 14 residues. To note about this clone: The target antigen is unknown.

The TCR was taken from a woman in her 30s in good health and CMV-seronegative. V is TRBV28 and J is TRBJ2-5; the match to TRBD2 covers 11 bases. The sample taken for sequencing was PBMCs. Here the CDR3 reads CASRPSGRRETQYF. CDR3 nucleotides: TGTGCCAGCAGACCTAGCGGGAGGCGAGAGACCCAGTACTTC. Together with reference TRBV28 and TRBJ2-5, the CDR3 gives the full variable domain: DVKVTQSSRYLVKRTGEKVFLECVQDMDHENMFWYRQDPGLGLRLIYFSYDVKMKEKGDIPEGYSVSREKKERFSLILESASTNQTSMYLCASRPSGRRETQYFGPGTRLLVL.